A selection of T cell receptor beta chains follows, all from one sample in a study of T-cell reconstitution after alpha-beta-depleted transplantation in children. TCRdb recomputed calls from the PCR reads with MiXCR, one row per CDR3 protein. This table has about a million distinct CDR3 sequences, roughly 29% appearing once. The specimen comprised PBMCs, mostly from graft donor cells, sampled 360 days after TCRalphabeta/CD19-depleted stem cell transplant. These receptor sequences come from a boy under two years old who had a stem cell transplant for SCID, so the T cells may come from the graft donor. Each CDR3 is given with its conserved first and last residue. A D gene is named only where the DNA matches it firmly. Only some rows state a clone size, as once, few, many or a class for expanded clones.

v_gene	abundance	d_gene	len	j_gene	CDR3aa	CDR3nt
TRBV6-1	.	.	14	TRBJ2-5	CASRRSNSWETQYF	TGTGCCAGCCGGAGGTCGAATTCGTGGGAGACCCAGTACTTC
TRBV6-5	few	.	14	TRBJ2-7	CASSYSIRGYEQYF	TGTGCCAGCAGTTACTCGATCAGGGGCTACGAGCAGTACTTC
TRBV12-3/TRBV12-4	few	.	14	TRBJ2-7	CASSFGQLTYEQYF	TGTGCCAGCAGTTTCGGGCAGCTGACCTACGAGCAGTACTTC
TRBV20-1	.	.	14	TRBJ1-1	CSAGLAGLNTEAFF	TGCAGTGCCGGGCTTGCGGGATTGAACACTGAAGCTTTCTTT
TRBV6-5	few	.	17	TRBJ2-3	CASSYLPSGTRTDTQYF	TGTGCCAGCAGTTACCTTCCCTCCGGGACCCGCACAGATACGCAGTATTTT
TRBV5-1	few	TRBD1	14	TRBJ1-2	CASSWDRGSYGYTF	TGCGCCAGCAGCTGGGACAGAGGTTCCTATGGCTACACCTTC
TRBV5-1	.	.	13	TRBJ2-7	CASRIGGSYEQYF	TGCGCCAGCAGAATAGGGGGTTCCTACGAGCAGTACTTC
TRBV4-3	few	.	12	TRBJ2-2	CASSHRRGELFF	TGCGCCAGCAGCCACCGTCGCGGGGAGCTGTTTTTT
TRBV5-1	many	TRBD2	15	TRBJ2-7	CASSLGLAGVYEQYF	TGTGCCAGCAGTTTAGGCCTAGCGGGGGTCTACGAGCAGTACTTC
TRBV7-9	few	.	15	TRBJ1-1	CASSPPGGLMAEAFF	TGTGCCAGCAGCCCGCCCGGGGGGCTTATGGCTGAAGCTTTCTTT
TRBV5-1	.	.	13	TRBJ2-7	CASSSDPGYEQYF	TGCGCCAGCAGTTCGGACCCTGGCTACGAGCAGTACTTC
TRBV15	.	.	17	TRBJ2-7	CATSRDSGEGMSYEQYF	TGTGCCACCAGCAGAGATTCAGGGGAGGGTATGAGCTACGAGCAGTACTTC
TRBV4-1	few	.	16	TRBJ2-5	CASSQVSGHWKETQYF	TGCGCCAGCAGCCAAGTCTCGGGACACTGGAAAGAGACCCAGTACTTC
TRBV4-3	.	TRBD2	15	TRBJ2-5	CASSQEAGGGETQYF	TGCGCCAGCAGCCAGGAAGCGGGGGGGGGAGAGACCCAGTACTTC
TRBV27	.	TRBD1	15	TRBJ2-7	CASSTTGGLLYEQYF	TGTGCCAGCAGTACCACAGGGGGGCTACTCTACGAGCAGTACTTC
TRBV2	few	.	16	TRBJ2-2	CASSEALIGTSRELFF	TGTGCCAGCAGTGAAGCGCTTATCGGAACGTCCCGGGAGCTGTTTTTT
TRBV19	few	.	14	TRBJ1-1	CASTDRLGGTEAFF	TGTGCCAGTACTGACCGATTAGGGGGCACTGAAGCTTTCTTT
TRBV20-1	few	.	14	TRBJ2-7	CSARDLQGLYEQYF	TGCAGTGCTAGAGATCTGCAGGGACTCTACGAGCAGTACTTC
TRBV20-1	.	TRBD2	13	TRBJ2-1	CSAQRGGYNEQFF	TGCAGTGCCCAGCGGGGGGGCTACAATGAGCAGTTCTTC
TRBV29-1	few	.	17	TRBJ1-2	CSVEVGRGARSNYGYTF	TGCAGCGTTGAAGTGGGGCGGGGGGCGCGAAGCAACTATGGCTACACCTTC
TRBV28	few	TRBD1	15	TRBJ1-1	CASSLGGQGVPEAFF	TGTGCCAGCAGTTTGGGGGGACAGGGGGTCCCTGAAGCTTTCTTT
TRBV5-5	.	.	17	TRBJ2-1	CASSPETYRPLYNEQFF	TGTGCCAGCAGCCCCGAAACTTACAGACCGCTTTACAATGAGCAGTTCTTC
TRBV20-1	.	.	14	TRBJ1-6	CSARGRRSEAPLHF	TGCAGTGCTAGAGGAAGGCGGTCTGAGGCACCCCTCCACTTT
TRBV29-1	few	TRBD2	14	TRBJ2-7	CSVAARLNGREQYF	TGCAGCGTCGCGGCTAGGCTCAACGGGAGGGAGCAGTACTTC
TRBV10-3	.	.	18	TRBJ2-1	CAISEQAGGGLSYNEQFF	TGTGCCATCAGTGAACAGGCGGGCGGGGGCCTCTCCTACAATGAGCAGTTCTTC
TRBV5-1	.	.	15	TRBJ2-5	CASSRQAAGAETQYF	TGCGCCAGCAGCAGACAGGCGGCCGGGGCAGAGACCCAGTACTTC
TRBV15	.	.	16	TRBJ2-4	CATSYPSTWAKNIQYF	TGTGCCACCAGCTACCCTAGTACCTGGGCCAAAAACATTCAGTACTTC
TRBV6-5	few	.	17	TRBJ2-3	CASSYSAPGTSTDTQYF	TGTGCCAGCAGTTACTCGGCTCCGGGCACTAGCACAGATACGCAGTATTTT
TRBV20-1	few	TRBD2	15	TRBJ2-1	CSADGGTRRYNEQFF	TGCAGTGCAGACGGAGGGACTAGACGCTACAATGAGCAGTTCTTC